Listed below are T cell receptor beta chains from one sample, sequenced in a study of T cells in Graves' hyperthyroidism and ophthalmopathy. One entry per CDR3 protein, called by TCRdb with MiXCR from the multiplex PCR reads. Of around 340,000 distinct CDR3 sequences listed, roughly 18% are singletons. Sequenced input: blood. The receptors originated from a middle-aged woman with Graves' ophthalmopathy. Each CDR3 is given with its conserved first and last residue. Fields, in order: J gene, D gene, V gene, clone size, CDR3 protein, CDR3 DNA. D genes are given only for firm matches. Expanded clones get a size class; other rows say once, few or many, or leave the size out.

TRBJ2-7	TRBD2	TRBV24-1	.	CVTSDGTSGSYEQYF	TGTGTCACCAGTGACGGGACTAGCGGGAGTTACGAGCAGTACTTC
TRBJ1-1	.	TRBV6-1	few	CASSEAGWGVGAFF	TGTGCCAGCAGTGAAGCAGGGTGGGGGGTCGGAGCTTTCTTT
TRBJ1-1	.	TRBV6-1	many	CASSLIGWETEAFF	TGTGCCAGCAGCCTGATTGGTTGGGAAACTGAAGCTTTCTTT
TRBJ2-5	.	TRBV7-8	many	CASRDISGSQETQYF	TGTGCCAGCAGGGACATTAGCGGCTCCCAAGAGACCCAGTACTTC
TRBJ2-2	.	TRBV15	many	CATRLGSNTGELFF	TGTGCCACCAGATTAGGATCGAACACCGGGGAGCTGTTTTTT
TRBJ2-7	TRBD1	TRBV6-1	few	CASSPTGTDEQYF	TGTGCCAGCAGTCCCACCGGGACAGACGAGCAGTACTTC
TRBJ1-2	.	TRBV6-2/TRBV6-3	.	CASSDADRNYGYTF	TGTGCCAGCAGTGACGCCGACAGGAACTATGGCTACACCTTC
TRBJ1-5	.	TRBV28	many	CASSIITGQWGNQPQHF	TGTGCCAGCAGCATTATAACCGGACAGTGGGGCAATCAGCCCCAGCATTTT
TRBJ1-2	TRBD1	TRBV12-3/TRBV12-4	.	CASSFRDRGKGGYTF	TGTGCCAGCAGTTTCCGGGACAGGGGTAAGGGTGGCTACACCTTC
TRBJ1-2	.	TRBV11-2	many	CASSLGPTGQIYGYTF	TGTGCCAGCAGCTTGGGCCCTACCGGACAGATCTATGGCTACACCTTC
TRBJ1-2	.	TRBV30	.	CAWSVSGYGYTF	TGTGCCTGGAGTGTATCAGGATATGGCTACACCTTC
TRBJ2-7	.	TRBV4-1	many	CASSQSSRYEQYF	TGCGCCAGCAGCCAGAGCAGCAGATACGAGCAGTACTTC
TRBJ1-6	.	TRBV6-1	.	CASRRSRQDNSPLHF	TGTGCCAGCAGGCGCTCGCGACAGGATAATTCACCCCTCCACTTT
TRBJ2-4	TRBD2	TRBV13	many	CASSLMGTGGAKNIQYF	TGTGCCAGCAGCTTAATGGGTACGGGAGGAGCCAAAAACATTCAGTACTTC
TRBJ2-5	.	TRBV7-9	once	CASSLGPEAKQYF	TGTGCCAGCAGCTTAGGACCTGAAGCAAAACAGTACTTC
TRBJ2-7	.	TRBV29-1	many	CSVVAFTYEQYF	TGCAGCGTCGTAGCGTTTACCTACGAGCAGTACTTC
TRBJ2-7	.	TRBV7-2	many	CASSRREKYEQYF	TGTGCCAGCAGCCGCCGGGAGAAATACGAGCAGTACTTC
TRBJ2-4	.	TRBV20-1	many	CSADAGAKNIQYF	TGCAGTGCTGACGCGGGGGCCAAAAACATTCAGTACTTC
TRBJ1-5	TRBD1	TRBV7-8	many	CASSGQDRVPNQPQHF	TGTGCCAGCAGCGGGCAGGACAGGGTCCCGAATCAGCCCCAGCATTTT
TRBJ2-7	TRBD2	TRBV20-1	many	CSARDKTSGRVGQYF	TGCAGTGCTAGAGATAAGACTAGCGGGAGAGTAGGGCAGTACTTC
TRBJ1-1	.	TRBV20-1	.	CSARDQRNTEALF	TGCAGTGCTAGAGATCAAAGGAACACTGAAGCTCTCTTT
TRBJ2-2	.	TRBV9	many	CASSVMGMNTGELFF	TGTGCCAGCAGCGTAATGGGGATGAACACCGGGGAGCTGTTTTTT
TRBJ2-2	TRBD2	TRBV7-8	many	CASSTDASGANTGELFF	TGTGCCAGCAGCACCGACGCTAGCGGAGCGAACACCGGGGAGCTGTTTTTT
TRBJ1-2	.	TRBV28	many	CASSLFGYGYTF	TGTGCCAGCAGTTTATTCGGCTATGGCTACACCTTC
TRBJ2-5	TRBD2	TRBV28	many	CASGSLAGAETQYF	TGTGCCAGCGGGTCCCTAGCGGGAGCAGAGACCCAGTACTTC
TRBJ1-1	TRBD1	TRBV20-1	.	CSATAGGLNTEAFF	TGCAGTGCTACAGCAGGGGGGCTGAACACTGAAGCTTTCTTT
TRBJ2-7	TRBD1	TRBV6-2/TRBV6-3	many	CASSLRDRGLVEQYF	TGTGCCAGCAGTCTACGGGACAGGGGGCTGGTCGAGCAGTACTTC
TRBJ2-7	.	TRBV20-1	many	CSASTRQANYEQYF	TGCAGTGCTAGTACCAGACAGGCTAATTACGAGCAGTACTTC
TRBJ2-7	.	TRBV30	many	CAWRAGVSYEQYF	TGTGCCTGGAGAGCAGGCGTCTCCTACGAGCAGTACTTC
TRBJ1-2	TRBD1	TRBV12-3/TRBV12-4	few	CASSIGQGAGYTF	TGTGCCAGCAGCATCGGACAGGGGGCTGGCTACACCTTC
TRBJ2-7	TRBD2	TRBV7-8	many	CASSLGLAGGSYEQYF	TGTGCCAGCAGCTTGGGACTAGCGGGAGGCTCCTACGAGCAGTACTTC
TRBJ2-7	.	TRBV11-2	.	CASSLGGWGSGTSFYEQYF	TGTGCCAGCAGCTTAGGGGGTTGGGGGTCCGGGACAAGCTTCTACGAGCAGTACTTC
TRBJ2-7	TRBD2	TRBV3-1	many	CASSQVRASGSYEQYF	TGTGCCAGCAGCCAAGTGCGGGCTAGCGGGAGTTACGAGCAGTACTTC
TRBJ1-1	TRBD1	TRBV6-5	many	CASSYPTQGAEAFF	TGTGCCAGCAGTTACCCAACTCAGGGGGCTGAAGCTTTCTTT
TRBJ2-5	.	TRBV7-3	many	CASSLCAGWVRETQYF	TGTGCCAGCAGCTTATGTGCTGGGTGGGTACGAGAGACCCAGTACTTC
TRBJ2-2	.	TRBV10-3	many	CAISLFVASGELFF	TGTGCCATCAGTCTTTTTGTAGCCTCCGGGGAGCTGTTTTTT
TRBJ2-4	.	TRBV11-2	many	CASSHNKLAKNIQYF	TGTGCCAGCAGCCATAACAAGTTAGCCAAAAACATTCAGTACTTC
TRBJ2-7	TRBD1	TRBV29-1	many	CSVAGTGIYEQYF	TGCAGCGTTGCCGGGACAGGGATCTACGAGCAGTACTTC
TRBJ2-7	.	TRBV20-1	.	CSAVGGTLEQYF	TGCAGTGCCGTCGGGGGAACGCTCGAGCAGTACTTC
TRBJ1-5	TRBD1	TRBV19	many	CASSIWGQGSSNQPQHF	TGTGCCAGTAGTATATGGGGACAGGGAAGTAGCAATCAGCCCCAGCATTTT
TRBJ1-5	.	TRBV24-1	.	CATRGSGDQPQHF	TGTGCCACCCGCGGTTCGGGCGATCAGCCCCAGCATTTT
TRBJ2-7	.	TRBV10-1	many	CASSEGPGSYEQYF	TGCGCCAGCAGTGAAGGTCCGGGATCCTACGAGCAGTACTTC
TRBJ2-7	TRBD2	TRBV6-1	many	CASSQRTSGSNEQYF	TGTGCCAGCAGTCAAAGGACTAGCGGGAGCAACGAGCAGTACTTC
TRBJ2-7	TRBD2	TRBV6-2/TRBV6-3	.	CASAVAGDQQYF	TGTGCCAGTGCTGTAGCGGGAGACCAGCAGTACTTC
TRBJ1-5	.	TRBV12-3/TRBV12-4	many	CASSLIGGVVQPQHF	TGTGCCAGCAGTTTAATTGGGGGGGTGGTTCAGCCCCAGCATTTT
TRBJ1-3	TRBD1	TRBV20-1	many	CSASSTGGYGNTIYF	TGCAGTGCTAGCTCAACAGGGGGCTATGGAAACACCATATATTTT
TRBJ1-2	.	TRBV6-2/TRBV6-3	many	CASSYSIGVGYTF	TGTGCCAGCAGTTACTCGATCGGGGTTGGCTACACCTTC
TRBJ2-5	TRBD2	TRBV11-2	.	CASSLSGTSGNQETQYF	TGTGCCAGCAGCTTATCCGGGACTAGCGGCAACCAAGAGACCCAGTACTTC
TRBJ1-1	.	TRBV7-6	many	CASSSRPQMNTEAFF	TGTGCCAGCAGCTCCCGACCGCAAATGAACACTGAAGCTTTCTTT
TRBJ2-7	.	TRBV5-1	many	CASSLGPLRGSYEQYF	TGCGCCAGCAGCTTGGGACCTTTGAGGGGGAGCTACGAGCAGTACTTC
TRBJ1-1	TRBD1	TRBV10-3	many	CAISGTGNTEAFF	TGTGCCATCAGTGGGACAGGGAACACTGAAGCTTTCTTT